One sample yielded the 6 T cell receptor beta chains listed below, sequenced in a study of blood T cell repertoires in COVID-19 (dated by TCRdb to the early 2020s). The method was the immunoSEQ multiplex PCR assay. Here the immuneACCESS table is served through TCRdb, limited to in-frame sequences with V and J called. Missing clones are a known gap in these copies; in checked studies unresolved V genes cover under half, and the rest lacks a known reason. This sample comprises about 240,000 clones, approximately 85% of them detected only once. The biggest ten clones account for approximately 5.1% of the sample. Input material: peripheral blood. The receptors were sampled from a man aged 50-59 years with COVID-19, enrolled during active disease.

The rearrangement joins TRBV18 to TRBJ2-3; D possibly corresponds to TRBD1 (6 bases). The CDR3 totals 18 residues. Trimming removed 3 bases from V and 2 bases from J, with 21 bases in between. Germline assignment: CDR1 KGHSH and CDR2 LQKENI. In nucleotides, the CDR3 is TGTGCCAGCTCACCGGTCCTGGGGGCCATTACCTACACAGATACGCAGTATTTT. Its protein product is CASSPVLGAITYTDTQYF.

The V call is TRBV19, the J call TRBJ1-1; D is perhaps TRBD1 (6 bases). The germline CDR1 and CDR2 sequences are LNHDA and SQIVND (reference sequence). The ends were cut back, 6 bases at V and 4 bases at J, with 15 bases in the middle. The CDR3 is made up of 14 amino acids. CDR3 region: CASSGGRPGTEAFF. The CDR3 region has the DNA TGTGCCAGTAGCGGGGGGCGCCCGGGCACTGAAGCTTTCTTT.

The CDR3 DNA sequence: TGTGCCAGCAGCTTAACACCTTGGACAGGGGGGAACTATGGCTACACCTTC. Amino acid sequence: CASSLTPWTGGNYGYTF. The chain links TRBV7-2 to TRBJ1-2; 10 nucleotides agree with TRBD1. CDR3 length: 17 residues. V lost 2 bases, J lost 2 bases, and 8 bases stayed unmatched. Germline V gives CDR1 SGHTA, CDR2 FQGNSA.

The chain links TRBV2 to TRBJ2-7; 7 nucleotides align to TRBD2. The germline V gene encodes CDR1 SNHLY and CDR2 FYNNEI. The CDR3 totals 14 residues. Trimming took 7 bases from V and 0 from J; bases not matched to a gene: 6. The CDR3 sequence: CASKRDGSSYEQYF. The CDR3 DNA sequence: TGTGCCAGCAAGCGGGACGGAAGCTCCTACGAGCAGTACTTC.

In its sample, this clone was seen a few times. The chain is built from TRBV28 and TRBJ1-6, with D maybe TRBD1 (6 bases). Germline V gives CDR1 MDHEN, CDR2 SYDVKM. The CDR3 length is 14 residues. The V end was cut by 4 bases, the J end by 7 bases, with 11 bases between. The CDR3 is CASSSTGLNSPLHF. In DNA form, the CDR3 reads TGTGCCAGCAGTTCCACAGGGCTAAATTCACCCCTCCACTTT. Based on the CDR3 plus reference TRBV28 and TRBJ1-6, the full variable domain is DVKVTQSSRYLVKRTGEKVFLECVQDMDHENMFWYRQDPGLGLRLIYFSYDVKMKEKGDIPEGYSVSREKKERFSLILESASTNQTSMYLCASSSTGLNSPLHFGNGTRLTVT.

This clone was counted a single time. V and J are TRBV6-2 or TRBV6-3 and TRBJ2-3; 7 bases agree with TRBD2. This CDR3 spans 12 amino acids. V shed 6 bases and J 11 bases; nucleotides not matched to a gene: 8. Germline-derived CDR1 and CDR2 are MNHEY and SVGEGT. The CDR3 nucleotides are TGTGCCAGCAGCTCCGGGACTACTAGGCAGTATTTT. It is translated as CASSSGTTRQYF.